The entry below gives a single T cell receptor (beta chain) sequence along with its context. The length of the CDR3 is 16 residues. The trim removed 3 bases at V and 4 bases at J, leaving 10 bases unmatched. In germline, CDR1 is LNHDA, CDR2 SQIVND (reference sequence). The entry originates in a study of blood T cell repertoires in COVID-19. At the level of the study: COVID-19 samples collected from the United States, Italy and Spain covered acute and convalescent phases. The analysed material was cDNA or gDNA that came from T cells, B-cell-depleted T cells, or PBMCs.

This table comes from immunoSEQ multiplex PCR, and its TCRdb copy is limited to in-frame clones, with some not included. The table has around 260,000 clones, less than 90% seen once; the top ten hold 13%. The specimen sequenced was peripheral blood. The V gene is TRBV19, the J gene TRBJ2-7, with 9 bases fitting TRBD1. The sequence was obtained from a human donor in a cohort sampled during active COVID-19. CDR3 sequence reads: CASSMGGQGGKYEQYF. The CDR3 nucleotides read TGTGCCAGTAGTATGGGGGGACAGGGAGGAAAATACGAGCAGTACTTC. The complete variable domain, with remaining parts taken from reference TRBV19 and TRBJ2-7, reads DGGITQSPKYLFRKEGQNVTLSCEQNLNHDAMYWYRQDPGQGLRLIYYSQIVNDFQKGDIAEGYSVSREKKESFPLTVTSAQKNPTAFYLCASSMGGQGGKYEQYFGPGTRLTVT.